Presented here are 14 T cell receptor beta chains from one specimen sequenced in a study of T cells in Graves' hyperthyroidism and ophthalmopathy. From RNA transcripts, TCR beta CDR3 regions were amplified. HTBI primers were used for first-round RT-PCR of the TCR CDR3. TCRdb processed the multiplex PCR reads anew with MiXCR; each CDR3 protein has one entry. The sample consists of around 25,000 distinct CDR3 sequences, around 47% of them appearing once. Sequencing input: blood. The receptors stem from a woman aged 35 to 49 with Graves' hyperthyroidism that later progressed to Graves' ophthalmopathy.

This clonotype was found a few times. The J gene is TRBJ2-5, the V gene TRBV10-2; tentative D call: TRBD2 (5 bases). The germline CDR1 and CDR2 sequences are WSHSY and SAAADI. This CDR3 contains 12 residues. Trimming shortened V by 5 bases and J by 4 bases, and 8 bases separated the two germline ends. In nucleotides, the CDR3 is TGCGCCAGCAGTCCGGGAATAGAGACCCAGTACTTC. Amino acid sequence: CASSPGIETQYF.

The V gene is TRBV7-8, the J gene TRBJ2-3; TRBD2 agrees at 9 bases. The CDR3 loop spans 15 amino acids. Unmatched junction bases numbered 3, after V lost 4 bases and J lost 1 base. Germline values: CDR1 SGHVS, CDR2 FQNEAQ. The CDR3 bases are TGTGCCAGCAGCTCTCTAGCGGGACGCACAGATACGCAGTATTTT. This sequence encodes CASSSLAGRTDTQYF.

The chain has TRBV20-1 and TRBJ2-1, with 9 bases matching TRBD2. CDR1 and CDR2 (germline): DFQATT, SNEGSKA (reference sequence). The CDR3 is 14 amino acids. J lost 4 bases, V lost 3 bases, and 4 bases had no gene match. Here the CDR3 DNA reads TGCAGTGCTAGCCAGCGGGAGGCTTACAATGAGCAGTTCTTC. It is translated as CSASQREAYNEQFF.

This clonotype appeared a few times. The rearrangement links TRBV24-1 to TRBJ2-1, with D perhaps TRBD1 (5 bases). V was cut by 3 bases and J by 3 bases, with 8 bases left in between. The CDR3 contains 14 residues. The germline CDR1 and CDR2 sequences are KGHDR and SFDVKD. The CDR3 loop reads CATSDGQGYNEQFF. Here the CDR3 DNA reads TGTGCCACCAGTGATGGACAAGGCTACAATGAGCAGTTCTTC.

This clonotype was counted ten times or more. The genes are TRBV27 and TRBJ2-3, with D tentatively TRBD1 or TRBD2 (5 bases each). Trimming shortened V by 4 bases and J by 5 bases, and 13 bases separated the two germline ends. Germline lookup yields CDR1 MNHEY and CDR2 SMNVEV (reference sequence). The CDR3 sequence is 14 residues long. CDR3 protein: CASSSWGRQDTQYF. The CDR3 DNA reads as TGTGCCAGCAGTTCCTGGGGGAGACAAGATACGCAGTATTTT.

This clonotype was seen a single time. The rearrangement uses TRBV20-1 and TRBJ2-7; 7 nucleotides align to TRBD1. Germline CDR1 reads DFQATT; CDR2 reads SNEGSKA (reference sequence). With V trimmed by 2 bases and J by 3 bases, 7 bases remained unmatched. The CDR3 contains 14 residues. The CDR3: CSARRPGQHYEQYF. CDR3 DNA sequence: TGCAGTGCTAGACGACCGGGACAGCACTACGAGCAGTACTTC.

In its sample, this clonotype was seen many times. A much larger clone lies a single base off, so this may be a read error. The CDR3 is CANSQALGRGYEQYF. The CDR3 coding sequence is TGCGCCAACAGCCAAGCCCTCGGCAGGGGCTACGAGCAGTACTTC. The chain employs TRBV4-1 and TRBJ2-7, with D perhaps TRBD1 (6 bases). Germline V gene lookup returns CDR1 MGHRA and CDR2 YSYEKL. CDR3 length: 15 amino acids.

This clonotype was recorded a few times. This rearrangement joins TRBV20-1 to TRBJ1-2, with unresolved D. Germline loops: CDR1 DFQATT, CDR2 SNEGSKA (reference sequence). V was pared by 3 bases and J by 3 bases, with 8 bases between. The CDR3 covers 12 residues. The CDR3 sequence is CSASRPDYGYTF. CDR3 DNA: TGCAGTGCTAGTAGGCCGGACTATGGCTACACCTTC.

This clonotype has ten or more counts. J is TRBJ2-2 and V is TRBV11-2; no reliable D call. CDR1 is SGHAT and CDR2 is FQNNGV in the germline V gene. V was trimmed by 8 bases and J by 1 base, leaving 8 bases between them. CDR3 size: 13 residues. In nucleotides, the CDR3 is TGTGCCAGCGCGCACCGGAACACCGGGGAGCTGTTTTTT. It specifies CASAHRNTGELFF. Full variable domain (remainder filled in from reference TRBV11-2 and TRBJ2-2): EAGVAQSPRYKIIEKRQSVAFWCNPISGHATLYWYQQILGQGPKLLIQFQNNGVVDDSQLPKDRFSAERLKGVDSTLKIQPAKLEDSAVYLCASAHRNTGELFFGEGSRLTVL.

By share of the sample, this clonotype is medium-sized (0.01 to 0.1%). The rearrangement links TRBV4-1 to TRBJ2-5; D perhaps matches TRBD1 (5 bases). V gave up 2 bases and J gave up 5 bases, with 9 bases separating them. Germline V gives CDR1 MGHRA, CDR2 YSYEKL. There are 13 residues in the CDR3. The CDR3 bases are TGCGCCAGCAGCCAACAGGGTCGGGAGACCCAGTACTTC. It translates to CASSQQGRETQYF.

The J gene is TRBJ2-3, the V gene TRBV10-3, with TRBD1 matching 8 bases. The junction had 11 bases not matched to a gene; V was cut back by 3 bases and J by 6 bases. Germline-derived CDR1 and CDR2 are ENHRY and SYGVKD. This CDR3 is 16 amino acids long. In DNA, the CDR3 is TGTGCCATCAGTGACGATCAGGGGGCGGTTTCCGATACGCAGTATTTT. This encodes CAISDDQGAVSDTQYF.

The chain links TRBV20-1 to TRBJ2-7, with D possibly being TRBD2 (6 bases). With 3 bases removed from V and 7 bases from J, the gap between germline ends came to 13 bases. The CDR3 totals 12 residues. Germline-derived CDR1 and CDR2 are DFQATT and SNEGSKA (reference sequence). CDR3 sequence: CSASQRATEQYF. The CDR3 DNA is TGCAGTGCTAGCCAGCGGGCAACGGAGCAGTACTTC.

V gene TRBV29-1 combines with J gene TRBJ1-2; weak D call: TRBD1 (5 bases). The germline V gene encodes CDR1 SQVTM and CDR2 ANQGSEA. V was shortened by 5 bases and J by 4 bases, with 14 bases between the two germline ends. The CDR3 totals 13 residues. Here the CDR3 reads CSVTKTGVYGYTF. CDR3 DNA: TGCAGCGTTACAAAAACAGGTGTCTATGGCTACACCTTC.

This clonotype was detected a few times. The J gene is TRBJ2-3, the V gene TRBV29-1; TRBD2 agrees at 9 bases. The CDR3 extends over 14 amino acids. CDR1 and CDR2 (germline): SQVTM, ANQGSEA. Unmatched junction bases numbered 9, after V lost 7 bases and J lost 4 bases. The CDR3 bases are TGCAGCGGAGCGGGCGGGAGGGCCCCAGATACGCAGTATTTT. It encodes CSGAGGRAPDTQYF.